This TCR beta chain was sequenced during a study of blood T cell repertoires in COVID-19. Study-wide background: The cDNA or gDNA used as material had been derived from T cells, B-cell-depleted T cells, or PBMCs.

Authors' analysis steps: Researchers report that nucleated cell counts were estimated from reference gene primer amplification. Sequenced by immunoSEQ multiplex PCR; TCRdb stores in-frame clones only, minus some. V and J calls and clone size are copied from that table; D and trimming were computed from the DNA. The repertoire holds tens of thousands of clones, roughly 84% seen once, with roughly 20% in the top ten. The V segment lost 5 bases and the J segment 5 bases; nucleotides outside the gene matches: 6. Germline values: CDR1 SGHNT, CDR2 YENEEA. The length of the CDR3 is 15 residues. What was sequenced was peripheral blood. This TCR derives from a woman of 80 years or more in a cohort sampled during active or convalescent COVID-19. V gene TRBV11-3 combines with J gene TRBJ1-1, with TRBD1 matching over 12 bases. The CDR3 sequence: CASSPRDRGLTEAFF. Written as DNA, the CDR3 is TGTGCCAGCAGCCCTAGGGACAGGGGGCTTACTGAAGCTTTCTTT.